What follows describes a single TCR beta chain. Its specificity is not known. These data originate in a study of immune evolution from preneoplasia to lung adenocarcinoma. Study observations and caveats: Top clone frequencies peaked in normal lung, apparently declining through invasive adenocarcinoma.

Sequenced by immunoSEQ multiplex PCR; TCRdb stores in-frame clones only, minus some. The data show about 5,700 clones, 81% seen once. Source material: FFPE normal lung tissue adjacent to the tumor. This clonotype was obtained from a person aged 50 to 70 with lung adenocarcinoma.

The CDR3 DNA is TGTGCCAGCAGTCGAACAGGACTAGCGGGAGGGCATTCGACAGATACGCAGTATTTT. Protein product: CASSRTGLAGGHSTDTQYF. The rearrangement links TRBV7-6 to TRBJ2-3, with 15 nucleotides matching TRBD2. The CDR3 consists of 19 residues. Losses at the gene ends were 6 bases for V and 3 bases for J; bases not matched to a gene: 13. Germline V gene sequence: CDR1 SGHVS, CDR2 FNYEAQ.